This T cell receptor beta chain appears in the sequencing data of a study of technical replicates of blood from four donors. Only in-frame clones appear in the TCRdb table, and some are missing; sequencing was by immunoSEQ multiplex PCR. The table includes roughly 73,000 clones, 93% detected once. V lost 7 bases and J lost 3, with 14 bases in between. The CDR3 runs 14 residues. From germline, CDR1 is MNHEY and CDR2 SVGAGI. The chain has TRBV6-5 and TRBJ2-3, with TRBD1 as a possible D gene (5 bases). The TCR originated in a human donor in good health. Material: T cells isolated from PBMCs. The CDR3 DNA is TGTGCCAGCACCCCGCGGCCAGGGACAGATACGCAGTATTTT. Translated, it gives CASTPRPGTDTQYF.